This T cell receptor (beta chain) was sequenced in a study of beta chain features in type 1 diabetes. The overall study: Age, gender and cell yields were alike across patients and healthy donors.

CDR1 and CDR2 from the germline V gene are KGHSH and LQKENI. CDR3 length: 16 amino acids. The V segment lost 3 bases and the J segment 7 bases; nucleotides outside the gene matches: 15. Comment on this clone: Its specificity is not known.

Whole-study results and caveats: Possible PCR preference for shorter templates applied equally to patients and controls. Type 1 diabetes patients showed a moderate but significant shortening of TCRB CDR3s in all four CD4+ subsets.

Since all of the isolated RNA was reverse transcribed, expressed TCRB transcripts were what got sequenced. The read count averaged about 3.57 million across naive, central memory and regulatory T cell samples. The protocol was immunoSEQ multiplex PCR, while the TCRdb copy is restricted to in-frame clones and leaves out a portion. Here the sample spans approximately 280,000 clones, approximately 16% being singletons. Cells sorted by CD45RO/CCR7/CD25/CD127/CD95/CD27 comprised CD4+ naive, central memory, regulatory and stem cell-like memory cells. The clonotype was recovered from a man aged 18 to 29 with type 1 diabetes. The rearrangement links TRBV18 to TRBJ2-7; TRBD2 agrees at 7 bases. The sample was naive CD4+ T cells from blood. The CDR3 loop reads CASSPGGSGLGREQYF. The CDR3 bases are TGTGCCAGCTCACCCGGGGGGTCCGGCCTTGGTAGGGAGCAGTACTTC.